Shown below are 18 T cell receptor beta chains from a single sample sequenced in a study of beta chain features in type 1 diabetes. Sequenced material consisted of expressed TCRB transcripts (all of the isolated RNA was reverse transcribed). Using immunoSEQ multiplex PCR, the repertoire was profiled, and TCRdb retains in-frame clones only, with some absent. The sample includes hundreds of thousands of clones, roughly 15% of them seen just once. The sample consisted of naive CD4+ T cells from blood. The source is a woman aged 18-29 years in good health.

This chain connects TRBV2 to TRBJ1-2; 7 nucleotides line up with TRBD1. With V trimmed by 6 bases and J by 7 bases, 5 bases remained unmatched. The CDR3 extends over 12 amino acids. The germline V gene encodes CDR1 SNHLY and CDR2 FYNNEI. The CDR3 loop is CASSLQGFGYTF. The CDR3 nucleotides read TGTGCCAGCAGCTTACAGGGGTTTGGCTACACCTTC.

This chain connects TRBV28 to TRBJ1-3, with 11 bases fitting TRBD1. The J segment lost 7 bases and the V segment lost 5 bases, leaving 1 base of the junction unmatched. The CDR3 length is 13 residues. CDR1 MDHEN and CDR2 SYDVKM come from the germline V gene. CDR3 in amino acids: CASSGDRGNTIYF. The CDR3 DNA is TGTGCCAGCAGTGGGGACAGGGGGAACACCATATATTTT.

A few counts support this clone. The genes are TRBV9 and TRBJ2-5; 7 nucleotides line up with TRBD2. V gave up 0 bases and J gave up 7 bases; unmatched junction bases: 6. The CDR3 consists of 14 residues. Germline CDR1 SGDLS, CDR2 YYNGEE. Here the CDR3 reads CASSVDAGVGTQYF. The CDR3 bases are TGTGCCAGCAGCGTAGATGCGGGAGTGGGGACCCAGTACTTC.

This chain's CDR3 is CASSWYASGQYNEQFF. CDR3 coding DNA: TGTGCCAGCAGTTGGTATGCTAGCGGCCAATACAATGAGCAGTTCTTC. This sequence joins TRBV6-6 and TRBJ2-1; 7 positions match TRBD2. In germline, CDR1 is MNHNY, CDR2 SVGAGI (reference sequence). Trimming cost V 4 bases and J 4 bases; bases outside gene matches: 10. This CDR3 has 16 residues.

The chain couples TRBV19 to TRBJ1-5; D perhaps matches TRBD1 (5 bases). Trimming took 1 base from V and 11 from J, leaving 18 bases between them. Germline V CDR1 and CDR2: LNHDA, SQIVND (reference sequence). The CDR3 extends over 15 amino acids. In DNA form, the CDR3 reads TGTGCCAGTAGTATAGGAGGACAAGCATCAGTGGCCCAGCATTTT. Its translation: CASSIGGQASVAQHF. Full variable domain (outside the CDR3, taken from reference TRBV19 and TRBJ1-5): DGGITQSPKYLFRKEGQNVTLSCEQNLNHDAMYWYRQDPGQGLRLIYYSQIVNDFQKGDIAEGYSVSREKKESFPLTVTSAQKNPTAFYLCASSIGGQASVAQHFGDGTRLSIL.

This clone has just a few counts. The chain couples TRBV5-8 to TRBJ2-1; 11 positions match TRBD2. After removal of 5 bases from V and 2 bases from J, the junction contained 12 bases not matched to a gene. Germline V gene data show CDR1 as SGHTS and CDR2 as YDEGEE. This CDR3 spans 18 amino acids. The CDR3 loop is CASRPGLAEPGPYNEQFF. The DNA of the CDR3 is TGTGCCAGCAGACCGGGACTAGCGGAACCCGGCCCCTACAATGAGCAGTTCTTC.

A remark on this clone: This CDR3 is also generated by other DNA sequences in the sample. The chain combines TRBV5-4 with TRBJ2-3; D remains unclear. Per germline, CDR1 SGHNT and CDR2 YYREEE (reference sequence). The CDR3 covers 13 residues. V was cut by 0 bases and J by 6 bases, with 8 bases left in between. DNA for the CDR3: TGTGCCAGCAGCTTGGTTGGAGCGGATACGCAGTATTTT. Translated: CASSLVGADTQYF.

This clone came up a few times. In nucleotides, the CDR3 is TGTGCCAGCAGCCCAGGGACTAGCGGGATTCGCGAGACCCAGTACTTC. Translated: CASSPGTSGIRETQYF. The V gene is TRBV7-8, the J gene TRBJ2-5; 13 nucleotides line up with TRBD2. This CDR3 has 16 residues. Germline loops: CDR1 SGHVS, CDR2 FQNEAQ. J gave up 5 bases and V 5 bases, and 8 bases lay outside the gene matches.

This clone was seen a few times. The J gene is TRBJ2-4, the V gene TRBV4-2, with 11 bases aligning to TRBD2. With 0 bases clipped from V and 0 bases from J, the junction kept 1 base outside the gene matches. The CDR3 has 17 residues. Germline V gives CDR1 LGHNA, CDR2 YNFKEQ. The CDR3 DNA follows: TGTGCCAGCAGCCAAGAAACTAGCGGGAGAGCCAAAAACATTCAGTACTTC. This sequence encodes CASSQETSGRAKNIQYF.

V gene TRBV28 combines with J gene TRBJ2-3; TRBD2 might be the D (6 bases). There are 16 residues in the CDR3. V dropped 7 bases and J dropped 4 bases, with 21 bases sitting between them. CDR1 is MDHEN, CDR2 SYDVKM, per germline. The CDR3 region has the DNA TGTGCCAGCACTGCCCGAGGAGGGCCCCGCCCAGATACGCAGTATTTT. This sequence encodes CASTARGGPRPDTQYF.

The chain couples TRBV7-9 to TRBJ2-6; D perhaps matches TRBD2 (5 bases). Trimming removed 2 bases at V and 0 bases at J, with 8 bases between. Germline assignment: CDR1 SEHNR and CDR2 FQNEAQ (reference sequence). CDR3 length: 16 residues. CDR3 loop: CASSLRAGSGANVLTF. The CDR3 DNA follows: TGTGCCAGCAGCTTACGTGCGGGCTCTGGGGCCAACGTCCTGACTTTC. Drawing the rest from reference TRBV7-9 and TRBJ2-6, the complete variable domain is DTGVSQNPRHKITKRGQNVTFRCDPISEHNRLYWYRQTLGQGPEFLTYFQNEAQLEKSRLLSDRFSAERPKGSFSTLEIQRTEQGDSAMYLCASSLRAGSGANVLTFGAGSRLTVL.

As for this clone: This same CDR3 is encoded by further DNA sequences in the sample. The chain uses TRBV29-1 and TRBJ2-5; D may be TRBD2 (6 bases). Trimming cost V 4 bases and J 4 bases, with 10 bases left between them. The CDR3 spans 12 residues. Germline CDR1 and CDR2: SQVTM and ANQGSEA. Here the CDR3 DNA reads TGCAGCGTTGTGCAGGGAGGAGAGACCCAGTACTTC. Protein product: CSVVQGGETQYF.

This clone was seen more than once but under ten times. This chain uses TRBV25-1 with TRBJ2-1; D is possibly TRBD2 (7 bases). This CDR3 spans 15 amino acids. The germline V gene encodes CDR1 MGHDK and CDR2 SYGVNS. V was cut by 1 base and J by 2 bases, with 9 bases left in between. The CDR3 region is CASSESGGPYNEQFF. CDR3 coding DNA: TGTGCCAGCAGTGAATCGGGGGGCCCCTACAATGAGCAGTTCTTC.

The table lists this clone with a few counts. The chain recombines TRBV28 with TRBJ2-7; 13 bases match TRBD2. The germline CDR1 and CDR2 sequences are MDHEN and SYDVKM. Trimming took 6 bases from V and 0 from J; bases not matched to a gene: 14. The CDR3 covers 19 residues. This chain's CDR3 is CASSLNPRTSGSTSYEQYF. The CDR3, as DNA: TGTGCCAGCAGCTTAAACCCCCGGACTAGCGGGAGCACCTCCTACGAGCAGTACTTC.

The chain combines TRBV28 with TRBJ2-5, with D possibly being TRBD1 or TRBD2 (6 bases each). CDR1 is MDHEN and CDR2 is SYDVKM in the germline V gene. This CDR3 has 16 residues. Deletions cut 5 bases from V and 1 base from J, with 17 bases between. The CDR3 loop is CASSPGGGPFQETQYF. The CDR3 region has the DNA TGTGCCAGCAGTCCTGGAGGGGGACCCTTCCAAGAGACCCAGTACTTC. The complete variable domain, with remaining parts taken from reference TRBV28 and TRBJ2-5, reads DVKVTQSSRYLVKRTGEKVFLECVQDMDHENMFWYRQDPGLGLRLIYFSYDVKMKEKGDIPEGYSVSREKKERFSLILESASTNQTSMYLCASSPGGGPFQETQYFGPGTRLLVL.

This chain links TRBV15 with TRBJ1-5; D is unresolved. Germline-derived CDR1 and CDR2 are LNHNV and YYDKDF (reference sequence). This CDR3 is built from 15 residues. Trimming took 1 base from V and 0 from J, leaving 7 bases between them. CDR3 sequence: CATSRGLDSNQPQHF. CDR3 DNA sequence: TGTGCCACCAGCAGAGGTTTGGATAGCAATCAGCCCCAGCATTTT.

The chain uses TRBV5-6 and TRBJ1-2, with D possibly being TRBD1 (6 bases). V dropped 3 bases and J dropped 2 bases, with 14 bases sitting between them. CDR1 is SGHDT and CDR2 is YYEEEE in the germline V gene. The CDR3 covers 15 residues. Written as DNA, the CDR3 is TGTGCCAGCAGCTCCGACAGGATAATAAACTATGGCTACACCTTC. Amino acids: CASSSDRIINYGYTF.

The sample holds a few counts of this clone. This rearrangement joins TRBV28 to TRBJ2-2; 9 bases are shared with TRBD1. CDR3 length equals 15 residues. With V trimmed by 4 bases and J by 6 bases, 6 bases remained unmatched. Germline CDR1 reads MDHEN; CDR2 reads SYDVKM. DNA for the CDR3: TGTGCCAGCAGTTCACCCGGGACAGGGCCCGGGGAGCTGTTTTTT. Translated, it gives CASSSPGTGPGELFF.